What follows describes a single TCR beta chain. Its cognate antigen is unknown. PCR used 60 Vbeta primers and 13 Jbeta primers. Method: immunoSEQ multiplex PCR; TCRdb's copy keeps in-frame clones and lacks some. This sample has about 120,000 clones, with approximately 72% found just once. This record comes from a study of cytomegalovirus exposure and HLA in healthy donors. This CDR3 spans 15 amino acids. The V and J ends lost 4 bases and 7 bases respectively, with 18 bases between them. Germline values: CDR1 SGHRS, CDR2 YFSETQ. Regarding the study as a whole: In a later analysis, CMV-associated beta chains were mostly HLA-associated, it appeared. There were some public TCRs occurring in many donors, but most TCR sequences were rare. A link between a missense DCLRE1C variant and TCR beta V- and J-gene trimming emerged from a later analysis. An Asian-associated ancestry cluster reportedly showed fewer N-insertions than the roughly 670-donor mean in a later analysis.

J is TRBJ1-5 and V is TRBV5-1; D perhaps matches TRBD1 (5 bases). The TCR originated in a man in his sixties in good health and CMV-seropositive. The sequenced material came from PBMCs. The CDR3 loop reads CASSPSGGDHQPQHF. The CDR3 DNA reads as TGCGCCAGCAGCCCCTCGGGGGGGGATCACCAGCCCCAGCATTTT.